The 4 T cell receptor beta chains presented below share a single source sample, sequenced in a study of human T cells and chemical hapten exposure (dated by TCRdb to the early 2020s). During library preparation, unique molecular identifiers were attached to individual cDNA molecules so that TCRs could be counted quantitatively and reproducibly. The public reads were reprocessed in TCRdb via fastp at Q25 and MiXCR, keeping in-frame beta chains. Every CDR3 protein is listed once, alongside the most common genes and DNA of its rows. This sample comprises around 120,000 distinct CDR3 sequences, 6.5% to 10% of them detected only once. Clones ranked in the top ten supply over 1.1% of the sample. Total RNA was extracted from unfractionated whole blood that had been collected in Tempus Blood RNA tubes. The sequenced sample consisted of whole blood. These receptors came from a human donor in good health. Some clones in this sample may be carry-over from other donors' samples. Donor details come from another sample of the same person, matched by shared clones.

This clonotype showed up just a few times. The chain recombines TRBV6-2 or TRBV6-3 with TRBJ1-5; 7 bases match TRBD1. CDR3 length: 14 amino acids. V was clipped by 6 bases and J by 6 bases; unmatched bases: 8. Germline CDR1 and CDR2: MNHEY and SVGEGT. The CDR3 protein is CASSRTGLSQPQHF. In DNA form, the CDR3 reads TGTGCCAGCAGCCGGACAGGTTTAAGTCAGCCCCAGCATTTT.

This clonotype was seen repeatedly, ten times or more. The chain is built from TRBV20-1 and TRBJ1-2; TRBD1 is a possible D gene (6 bases). Deletions cut 1 base from V and 2 bases from J, with 11 bases between. Germline lookup yields CDR1 DFQATT and CDR2 SNEGSKA (reference sequence). CDR3 length equals 14 residues. The CDR3 region is CSARARGGNYGYTF. The CDR3 coding sequence is TGCAGTGCTAGAGCAAGAGGGGGGAACTATGGCTACACCTTC.

This clonotype showed up many times. V usage is TRBV19 and J usage is TRBJ1-4; D is uncertain. Germline V gene lookup returns CDR1 LNHDA and CDR2 SQIVND (reference sequence). The germline V and J ends were trimmed by 2 bases and 7 bases, with 14 bases remaining between them. The CDR3 runs 15 residues. The CDR3 DNA reads TGTGCCAGTAGTATATTATCGGGAGTCGGTGAAAAACTGTTTTTT. Translated: CASSILSGVGEKLFF.

In its sample, this clonotype was seen a few times. The chain recombines TRBV27 with TRBJ2-7, with D possibly called TRBD1 or TRBD2 (5 bases each). The CDR3 spans 16 residues. Germline V gene sequence: CDR1 MNHEY, CDR2 SMNVEV (reference sequence). V shed 7 bases and J shed 3 bases, with 22 bases lying between them. The CDR3 spells CASTTLSRGSLYEQYF. As DNA, the CDR3 is TGTGCCAGCACCACCCTTTCCCGGGGCAGCCTCTACGAGCAGTACTTC.